The 26 T cell receptor beta chains given below trace back to one sample, sequenced in a study of cytomegalovirus exposure and HLA in healthy donors (TCRdb year 2017). The method behind the library was the immunoSEQ multiplex PCR assay. For the multiplex PCR, a mixture combining 60 forward primers for TCR Vbeta segments and 13 reverse primers for TCR Jbeta segments was used. This is the immuneACCESS table as TCRdb keeps it, with only in-frame sequences that have V and J called. A part of the clones is gone; compared with another copy, unresolved V genes explain less than half, and the rest is unexplained. This sample comprises about 120,000 clones, less than 80% of them detected only once. The ten largest clones represent more than 3.5% of the sample. Sequenced input: PBMCs. The receptors originated from a woman between 40 and 55 years old in good health and CMV-seropositive.

This rearrangement joins TRBV30 to TRBJ2-5; no reliable D call. CDR3 length equals 13 residues. The germline V and J ends were trimmed by 0 bases and 2 bases, with 7 bases remaining between them. Germline V lookup: CDR1 GTSNPN, CDR2 SVGIG (reference sequence). The CDR3 reads CAWSVWQQETQYF. The CDR3 region has the DNA TGTGCCTGGAGTGTATGGCAGCAAGAGACCCAGTACTTC.

V and J are TRBV5-1 and TRBJ2-7, with 7 nucleotides matching TRBD2. CDR1 is SGHRS, CDR2 YFSETQ, per germline. CDR3 size: 15 residues. V dropped 1 base and J dropped 7; count of bases not matched to a gene: 11. The CDR3 sequence is CASSLSRSSGGEQYF. The CDR3 bases are TGCGCCAGCAGCTTGTCGCGCAGTTCCGGGGGGGAGCAGTACTTC.

The V gene is TRBV5-5, the J gene TRBJ1-2; tentatively, D is TRBD1 (6 bases). Trimming took 5 bases from V and 7 from J, leaving 21 bases between them. This CDR3 is 15 amino acids long. The germline CDR1 and CDR2 sequences are SGHKS and YYEKEE (reference sequence). This CDR3 reads CASSQLTGRGGGYTF. For the CDR3, the DNA is TGTGCCAGCAGTCAGCTAACAGGGAGAGGAGGTGGCTACACCTTC. Full variable domain (rest looked up from reference TRBV5-5 and TRBJ1-2): DAGVTQSPTHLIKTRGQQVTLRCSPISGHKSVSWYQQVLGQGPQFIFQYYEKEERGRGNFPDRFSARQFPNYSSELNVNALLLGDSALYLCASSQLTGRGGGYTFGSGTRLTVV.

J is TRBJ2-1 and V is TRBV30; no clear D. CDR3 length: 13 amino acids. Trimming removed 3 bases from V and 4 bases from J, with 10 bases in between. Per the germline V gene, CDR1 is GTSNPN and CDR2 is SVGIG (reference sequence). For the CDR3, the DNA is TGTGCCTGGAGGGTCTCCCAGTACAATGAGCAGTTCTTC. It yields the protein CAWRVSQYNEQFF.

This clone was counted a single time. The rearrangement links TRBV6-6 to TRBJ1-5; 8 nucleotides agree with TRBD1. With 8 bases clipped from V and 5 bases from J, the junction kept 5 bases outside the gene matches. Germline V gives CDR1 MNHNY, CDR2 SVGAGI (reference sequence). CDR3 length: 13 amino acids. In nucleotides, the CDR3 is TGTGCCAGCCTGGACAGGGCCTATCAGCCCCAGCATTTT. It translates to CASLDRAYQPQHF.

V and J are TRBV5-1 and TRBJ2-5; the D gene is possibly TRBD1 (5 bases). The CDR3 has 14 amino acids. Germline CDR1 SGHRS, CDR2 YFSETQ. Trimming cost V 0 bases and J 4 bases, with 10 bases left between them. The CDR3 spells CASSLVGQGETQYF. Here the CDR3 DNA reads TGCGCCAGCAGCTTGGTGGGGCAGGGAGAGACCCAGTACTTC.

The CDR3 nucleotides are TGTGCCAGCACCAACACAGGGCTCCTGAGTGGCTACACCTTC. Translation gives CASTNTGLLSGYTF. This sequence joins TRBV6-5 and TRBJ1-2, with a tentative D call TRBD1 (6 bases). From germline, CDR1 is MNHEY and CDR2 SVGAGI. Trimming pared 7 bases from V and 7 bases from J, leaving 19 bases between. The CDR3 covers 14 residues.

V gene TRBV2 combines with J gene TRBJ2-7; weak D call: TRBD2 (5 bases). Germline V gives CDR1 SNHLY, CDR2 FYNNEI. The CDR3 consists of 11 residues. Trimming pared 5 bases from V and 5 bases from J, leaving 7 bases between. CDR3 loop: CASSRRDEQYF. Here the CDR3 DNA reads TGTGCCAGCAGTCGGCGGGACGAGCAGTACTTC. The whole variable domain, filled in from reference TRBV2 and TRBJ2-7, reads EPEVTQTPSHQVTQMGQEVILRCVPISNHLYFYWYRQILGQKVEFLVSFYNNEISEKSEIFDDQFSVERPDGSNFTLKIRSTKLEDSAMYFCASSRRDEQYFGPGTRLTVT.

The rearrangement joins TRBV2 to TRBJ2-7; D might be TRBD2 (6 bases). Germline values: CDR1 SNHLY, CDR2 FYNNEI. V was clipped by 3 bases and J by 1 base, with 13 bases between them. The CDR3 is made up of 15 amino acids. CDR3 amino acids: CASSEWTGESYEQYF. The CDR3 nucleotides are TGTGCCAGCAGTGAGTGGACGGGAGAGTCCTACGAGCAGTACTTC.

The genes are TRBV29-1 and TRBJ1-1; TRBD1 might be the D (5 bases). Germline loops: CDR1 SQVTM, CDR2 ANQGSEA. V lost 3 bases and J 4 bases, leaving 12 bases between the germline ends. The CDR3 has 13 residues. The CDR3 region has the DNA TGCAGCGTTGACAGGTCGGGGGTCACTGAAGCTTTCTTT. Translated: CSVDRSGVTEAFF.

This chain joins TRBV7-6 and TRBJ2-5, with 9 bases fitting TRBD1. The germline gives CDR1 SGHVS, CDR2 FNYEAQ. V gave up 11 bases and J gave up 5 bases; unmatched junction bases: 12. This CDR3 has 14 residues. The DNA for the CDR3 is TGTGCCGGACTATCACAGGGGGCCGGGGAGACCCAGTACTTC. As protein: CAGLSQGAGETQYF. Based on the CDR3 plus reference TRBV7-6 and TRBJ2-5, the full variable domain is GAGVSQSPRYKVTKRGQDVALRCDPISGHVSLYWYRQALGQGPEFLTYFNYEAQQDKSGLPNDRFSAERPEGSISTLTIQRTEQRDSAMYRCAGLSQGAGETQYFGPGTRLLVL.

The chain is built from TRBV10-3 and TRBJ1-2; D is ambiguous. The CDR3 contains 14 residues. The V and J ends lost 2 bases and 3 bases respectively, with 10 bases between them. CDR1 is ENHRY and CDR2 is SYGVKD in the germline V gene. CDR3: CAISEISQDYGYTF. CDR3 sequence (DNA): TGTGCCATCAGTGAGATTTCCCAGGACTATGGCTACACCTTC.

This chain joins TRBV7-9 and TRBJ2-5; D perhaps matches TRBD1 (6 bases). Germline V gene lookup returns CDR1 SEHNR and CDR2 FQNEAQ (reference sequence). This CDR3 contains 15 residues. V lost 3 bases, J lost 5 bases, and 16 bases lay in between. The CDR3 coding sequence is TGTGCCAGCAGCTTCTTCGGTGGGGGCGCGGAGACCCAGTACTTC. Translated, it gives CASSFFGGGAETQYF.

The chain uses TRBV11-1 and TRBJ2-1; a possible D gene is TRBD2 (5 bases). Trimming took 6 bases from V and 8 from J, leaving 11 bases between them. Germline V gene sequence: CDR1 SGHAT, CDR2 FQDESV (reference sequence). This CDR3 comprises 12 residues. The DNA of the CDR3 is TGTGCCAGCAGTGAGGGAAGGGATGAGCAGTTCTTC. This codes for CASSEGRDEQFF.

CDR3 sequence reads: CASSVARGTGELFF. CDR3 coding DNA: TGTGCCAGCAGCGTAGCTAGAGGCACCGGGGAGCTGTTTTTT. The chain has TRBV9 and TRBJ2-2; D unresolved. Germline V lookup: CDR1 SGDLS, CDR2 YYNGEE. The CDR3 extends over 14 amino acids. The V and J ends lost 0 bases and 4 bases respectively, with 7 bases between them.

The CDR3 is CASRDRQGNTEAFF. The CDR3 DNA follows: TGTGCCAGCAGAGACAGACAGGGGAACACTGAAGCTTTCTTT. The chain links TRBV6-6 to TRBJ1-1, with 7 bases matching TRBD1. This CDR3 comprises 14 residues. The ends lost 6 bases at V and 1 base at J; junction bases unmatched: 5. The germline gives CDR1 MNHNY, CDR2 SVGAGI (reference sequence).

This clone was observed a handful of times. The chain employs TRBV7-3 and TRBJ2-3; 9 bases map to TRBD2. Unmatched junction bases numbered 3, after V lost 3 bases and J lost 5 bases. In germline, CDR1 is SGHTA, CDR2 FQGTGA. The CDR3 runs 14 residues. CDR3 bases: TGTGCCAGCAGCTTTAGCGGGGGAAGAGATACGCAGTATTTT. Translating gives CASSFSGGRDTQYF.

This clone came up a few times. The chain uses TRBV5-1 and TRBJ1-1, with 7 bases identical to TRBD1. Germline values: CDR1 SGHRS, CDR2 YFSETQ. The CDR3 has 15 amino acids. The V and J ends lost 1 base and 0 bases, in that order; junction bases with no gene match: 3. The CDR3 spells CASSLLGQLNTEAFF. The CDR3, as DNA: TGCGCCAGCAGCTTGTTGGGACAGCTGAACACTGAAGCTTTCTTT.

The chain employs TRBV6-5 and TRBJ1-1; D might be TRBD1 (6 bases). The V and J ends lost 0 bases and 0 bases respectively, with 11 bases between them. Germline V CDR1 and CDR2: MNHEY, SVGAGI. The length of the CDR3 is 16 residues. This CDR3 is CASSYSDRHLNTEAFF. The CDR3 coding sequence is TGTGCCAGCAGTTACTCAGACAGGCACTTGAACACTGAAGCTTTCTTT.

Concerning this clone itself: Because it lacks the conserved phenylalanine or tryptophan at the end, this CDR3 is likely a read error. The chain combines TRBV10-3 with TRBJ1-1; D not certain. The CDR3 runs 14 residues. The germline V gene has CDR1 ENHRY and CDR2 SYGVKD. CDR3 amino acids: CAISGGLMNTEAFL. CDR3 coding DNA: TGCGCCATCAGTGGAGGACTCATGAACACTGAAGCTTTCCTT.

The chain combines TRBV5-4 with TRBJ1-1; maybe TRBD1 (5 bases). The CDR3 sequence is 15 residues long. Per germline, CDR1 SGHNT and CDR2 YYREEE (reference sequence). The V gene lost 0 bases and the J gene lost 0 bases, with 9 bases spanning the gap. The CDR3 DNA sequence: TGTGCCAGCAGCTTGGGTGTGGGGCTGAACACTGAAGCTTTCTTT. It is translated as CASSLGVGLNTEAFF.

On this clone itself: At one end the junction does not follow the germline gene, possibly because of a read error. The J gene is TRBJ1-2, the V gene TRBV20-1; maybe TRBD1 (6 bases). Germline V gene lookup returns CDR1 DFQATT and CDR2 SNEGSKA (reference sequence). The CDR3 has 11 amino acids. The CDR3, as DNA: TGCAGTGCTAGAGCCGGACAGAAAGTCCACTTC. Protein product: CSARAGQKVHF.

The chain is built from TRBV30 and TRBJ1-1; a weak D match, TRBD1 (6 bases). The ends were cut back, 7 bases at V and 4 bases at J, with 16 bases in the middle. The germline V gene encodes CDR1 GTSNPN and CDR2 SVGIG (reference sequence). The CDR3 length is 13 residues. The CDR3 DNA follows: TGTGCCTCGCGGGGGGGGCTCGGCACTGAAGCTTTCTTT. Translated: CASRGGLGTEAFF.

Notes on this clone: Different DNA sequences within this sample yield the same CDR3. The V gene is TRBV7-9, the J gene TRBJ1-1; D remains unclear. In germline, CDR1 is SEHNR, CDR2 FQNEAQ (reference sequence). The CDR3 runs to 13 residues. V was shortened by 1 base and J by 1 base, with 4 bases between the two germline ends. CDR3 loop: CASSLGQNTEAFF. The CDR3 region has the DNA TGTGCCAGCAGCTTAGGACAGAACACTGAAGCTTTCTTT. The full variable domain, with the rest looked up from reference TRBV7-9 and TRBJ1-1, is DTGVSQNPRHKITKRGQNVTFRCDPISEHNRLYWYRQTLGQGPEFLTYFQNEAQLEKSRLLSDRFSAERPKGSFSTLEIQRTEQGDSAMYLCASSLGQNTEAFFGQGTRLTVV.

The rearrangement uses TRBV7-2 and TRBJ1-3; TRBD1 matches at 7 bases. This CDR3 is built from 16 residues. Per the germline V gene, CDR1 is SGHTA and CDR2 is FQGNSA. V was pared by 1 base and J by 2 bases, with 5 bases of the junction left unmatched. DNA of the CDR3: TGTGCCAGCAGCTTAGGTAGCAGGGGGACTGGAAACACCATATATTTT. It specifies CASSLGSRGTGNTIYF.

This clone turned up a few times. This sequence joins TRBV27 and TRBJ2-1; 8 bases are shared with TRBD1. There are 16 residues in the CDR3. V trimming: 3 bases; J trimming: 4 bases; junction bases outside the gene matches: 8. Germline V gene sequence: CDR1 MNHEY, CDR2 SMNVEV (reference sequence). This CDR3 is CASSLTSGGSYNEQFF. The CDR3 DNA sequence: TGTGCCAGCAGTTTGACCTCAGGGGGCAGTTACAATGAGCAGTTCTTC.